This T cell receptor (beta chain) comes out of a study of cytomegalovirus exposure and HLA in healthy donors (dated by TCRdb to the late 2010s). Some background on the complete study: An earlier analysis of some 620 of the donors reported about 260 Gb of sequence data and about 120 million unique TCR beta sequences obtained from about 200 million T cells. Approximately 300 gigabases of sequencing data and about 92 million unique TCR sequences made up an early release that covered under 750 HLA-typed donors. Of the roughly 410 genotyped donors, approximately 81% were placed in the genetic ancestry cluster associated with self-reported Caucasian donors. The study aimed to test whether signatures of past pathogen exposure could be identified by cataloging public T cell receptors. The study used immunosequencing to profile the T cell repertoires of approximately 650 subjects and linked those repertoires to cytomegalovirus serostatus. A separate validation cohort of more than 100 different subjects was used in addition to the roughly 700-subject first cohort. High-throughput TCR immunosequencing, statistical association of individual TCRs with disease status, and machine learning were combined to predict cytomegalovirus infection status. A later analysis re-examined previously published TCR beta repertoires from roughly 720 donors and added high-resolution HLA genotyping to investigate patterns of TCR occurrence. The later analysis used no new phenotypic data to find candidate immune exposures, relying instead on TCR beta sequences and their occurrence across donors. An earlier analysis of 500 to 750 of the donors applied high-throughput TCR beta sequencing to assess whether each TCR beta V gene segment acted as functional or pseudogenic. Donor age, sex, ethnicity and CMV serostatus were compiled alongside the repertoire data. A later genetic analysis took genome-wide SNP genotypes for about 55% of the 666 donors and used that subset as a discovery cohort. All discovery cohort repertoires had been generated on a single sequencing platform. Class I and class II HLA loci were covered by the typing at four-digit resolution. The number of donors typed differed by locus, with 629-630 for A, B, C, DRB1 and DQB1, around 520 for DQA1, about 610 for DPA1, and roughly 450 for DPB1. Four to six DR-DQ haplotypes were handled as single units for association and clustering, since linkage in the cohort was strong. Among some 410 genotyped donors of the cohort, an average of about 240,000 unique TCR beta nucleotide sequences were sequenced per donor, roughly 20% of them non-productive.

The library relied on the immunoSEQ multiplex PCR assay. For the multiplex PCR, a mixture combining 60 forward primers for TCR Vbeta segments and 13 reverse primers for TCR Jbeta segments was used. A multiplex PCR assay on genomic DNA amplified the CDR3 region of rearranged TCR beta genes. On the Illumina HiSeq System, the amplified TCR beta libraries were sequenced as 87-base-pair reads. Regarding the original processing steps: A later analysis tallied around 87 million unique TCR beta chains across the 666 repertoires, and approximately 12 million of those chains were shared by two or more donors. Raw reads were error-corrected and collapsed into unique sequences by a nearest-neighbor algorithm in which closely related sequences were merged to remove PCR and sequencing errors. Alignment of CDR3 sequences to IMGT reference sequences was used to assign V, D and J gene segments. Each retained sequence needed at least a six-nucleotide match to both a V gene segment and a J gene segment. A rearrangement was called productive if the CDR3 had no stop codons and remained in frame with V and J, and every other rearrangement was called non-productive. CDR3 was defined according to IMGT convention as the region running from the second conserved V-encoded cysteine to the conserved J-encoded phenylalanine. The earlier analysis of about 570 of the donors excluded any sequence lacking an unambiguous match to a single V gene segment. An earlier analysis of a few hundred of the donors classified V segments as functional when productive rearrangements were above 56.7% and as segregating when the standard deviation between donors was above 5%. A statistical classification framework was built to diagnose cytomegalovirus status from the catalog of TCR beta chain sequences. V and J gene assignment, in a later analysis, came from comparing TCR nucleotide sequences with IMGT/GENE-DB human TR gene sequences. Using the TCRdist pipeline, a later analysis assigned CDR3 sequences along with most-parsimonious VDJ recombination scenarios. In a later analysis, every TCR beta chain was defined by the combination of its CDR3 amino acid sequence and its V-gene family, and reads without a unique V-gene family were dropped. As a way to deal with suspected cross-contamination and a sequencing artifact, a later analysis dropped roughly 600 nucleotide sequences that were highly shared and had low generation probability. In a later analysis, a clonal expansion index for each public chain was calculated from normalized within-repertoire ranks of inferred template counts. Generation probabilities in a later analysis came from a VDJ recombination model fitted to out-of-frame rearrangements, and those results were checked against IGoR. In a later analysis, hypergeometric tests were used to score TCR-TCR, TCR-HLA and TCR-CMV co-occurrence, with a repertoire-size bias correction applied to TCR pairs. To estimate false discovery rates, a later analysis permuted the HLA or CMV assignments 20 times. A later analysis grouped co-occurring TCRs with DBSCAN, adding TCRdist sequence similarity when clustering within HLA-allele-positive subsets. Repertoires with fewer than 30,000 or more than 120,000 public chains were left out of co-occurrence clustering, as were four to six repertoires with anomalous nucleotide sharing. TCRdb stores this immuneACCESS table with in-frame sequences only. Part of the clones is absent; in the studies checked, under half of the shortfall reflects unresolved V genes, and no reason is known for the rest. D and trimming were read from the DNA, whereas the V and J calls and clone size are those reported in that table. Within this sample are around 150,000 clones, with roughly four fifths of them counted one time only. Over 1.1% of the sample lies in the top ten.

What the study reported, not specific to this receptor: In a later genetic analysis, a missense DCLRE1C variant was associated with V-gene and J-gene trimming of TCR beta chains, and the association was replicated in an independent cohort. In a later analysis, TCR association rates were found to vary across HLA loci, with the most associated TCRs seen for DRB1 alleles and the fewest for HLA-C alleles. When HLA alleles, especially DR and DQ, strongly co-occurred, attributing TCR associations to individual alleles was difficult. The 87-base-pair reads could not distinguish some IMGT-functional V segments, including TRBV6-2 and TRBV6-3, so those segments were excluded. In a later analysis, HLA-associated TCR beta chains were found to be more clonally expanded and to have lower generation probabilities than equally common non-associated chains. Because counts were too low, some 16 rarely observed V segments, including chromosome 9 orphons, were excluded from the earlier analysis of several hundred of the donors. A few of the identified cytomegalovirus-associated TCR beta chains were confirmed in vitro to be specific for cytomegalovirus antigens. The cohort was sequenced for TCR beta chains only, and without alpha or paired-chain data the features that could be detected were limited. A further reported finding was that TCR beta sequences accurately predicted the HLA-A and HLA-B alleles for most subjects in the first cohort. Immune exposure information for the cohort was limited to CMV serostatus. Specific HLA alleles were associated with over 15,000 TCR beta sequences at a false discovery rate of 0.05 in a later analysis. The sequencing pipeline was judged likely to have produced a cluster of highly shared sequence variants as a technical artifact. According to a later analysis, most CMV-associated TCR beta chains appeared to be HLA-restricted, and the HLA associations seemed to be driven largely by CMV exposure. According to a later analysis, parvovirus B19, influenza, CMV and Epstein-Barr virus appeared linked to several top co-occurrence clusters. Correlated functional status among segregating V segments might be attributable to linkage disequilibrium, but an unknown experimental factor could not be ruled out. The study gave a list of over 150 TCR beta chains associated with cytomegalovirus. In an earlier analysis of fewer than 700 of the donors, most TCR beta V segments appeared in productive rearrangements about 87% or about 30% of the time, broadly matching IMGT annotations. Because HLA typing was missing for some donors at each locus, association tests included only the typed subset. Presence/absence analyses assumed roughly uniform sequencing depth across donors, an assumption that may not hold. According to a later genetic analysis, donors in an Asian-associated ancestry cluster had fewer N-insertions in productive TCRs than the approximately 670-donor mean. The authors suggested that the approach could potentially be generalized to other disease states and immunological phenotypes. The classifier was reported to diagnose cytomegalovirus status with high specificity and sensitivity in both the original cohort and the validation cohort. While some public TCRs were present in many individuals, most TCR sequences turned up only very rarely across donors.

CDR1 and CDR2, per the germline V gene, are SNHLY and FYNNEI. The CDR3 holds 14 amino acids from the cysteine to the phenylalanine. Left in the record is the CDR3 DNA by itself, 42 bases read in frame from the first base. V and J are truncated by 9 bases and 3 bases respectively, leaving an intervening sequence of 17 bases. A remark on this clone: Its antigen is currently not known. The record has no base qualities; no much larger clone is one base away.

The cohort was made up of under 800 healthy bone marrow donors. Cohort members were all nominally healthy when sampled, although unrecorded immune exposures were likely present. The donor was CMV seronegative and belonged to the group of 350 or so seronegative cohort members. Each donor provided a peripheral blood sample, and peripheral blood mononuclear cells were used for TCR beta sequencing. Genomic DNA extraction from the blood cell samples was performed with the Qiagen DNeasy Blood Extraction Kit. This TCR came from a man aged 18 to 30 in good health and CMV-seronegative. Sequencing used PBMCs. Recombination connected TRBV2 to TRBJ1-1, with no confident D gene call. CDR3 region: CARGLSGKDTEAFF. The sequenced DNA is TGTGCCAGGGGGTTGAGCGGCAAGGACACTGAAGCTTTCTTT.